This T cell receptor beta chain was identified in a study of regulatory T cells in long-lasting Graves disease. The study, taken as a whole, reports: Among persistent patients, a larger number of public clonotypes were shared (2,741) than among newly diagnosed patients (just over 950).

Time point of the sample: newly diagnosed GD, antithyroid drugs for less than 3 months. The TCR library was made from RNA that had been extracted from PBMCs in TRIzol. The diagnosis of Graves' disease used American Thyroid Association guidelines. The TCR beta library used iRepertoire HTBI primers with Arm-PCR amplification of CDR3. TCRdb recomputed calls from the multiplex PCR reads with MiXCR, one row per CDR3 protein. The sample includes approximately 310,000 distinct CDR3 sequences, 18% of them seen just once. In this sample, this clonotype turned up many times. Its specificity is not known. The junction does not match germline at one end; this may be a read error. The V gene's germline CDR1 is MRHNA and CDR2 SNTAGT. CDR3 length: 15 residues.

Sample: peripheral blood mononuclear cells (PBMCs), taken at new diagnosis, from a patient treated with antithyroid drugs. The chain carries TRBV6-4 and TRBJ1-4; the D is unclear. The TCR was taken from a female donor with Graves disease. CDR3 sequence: CASSGPDGESEKLFF. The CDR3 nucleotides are TGCGCCAGCAGTGGGCCGGACGGAGAGAGTGAAAAACTGTTTTTT.